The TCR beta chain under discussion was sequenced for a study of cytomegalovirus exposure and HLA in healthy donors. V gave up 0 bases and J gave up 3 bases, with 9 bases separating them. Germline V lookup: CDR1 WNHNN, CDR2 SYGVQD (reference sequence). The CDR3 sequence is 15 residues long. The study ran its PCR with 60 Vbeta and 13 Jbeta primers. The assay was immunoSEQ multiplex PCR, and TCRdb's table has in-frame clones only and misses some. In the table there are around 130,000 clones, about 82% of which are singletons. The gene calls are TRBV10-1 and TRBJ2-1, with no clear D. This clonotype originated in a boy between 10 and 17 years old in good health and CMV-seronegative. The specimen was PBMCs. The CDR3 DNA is TGCGCCAGCAGTGAGTCAGTAACCTACTACAATGAGCAGTTCTTC. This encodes CASSESVTYYNEQFF.